Reported below is one T cell receptor beta chain. This sample was taken from a study of T cell changes during pregnancy in multiple sclerosis. Germline V gene sequence: CDR1 MDHEN, CDR2 SYDVKM. V shed 6 bases and J 0 bases; nucleotides not matched to a gene: 10. CDR3 size: 16 residues. The method was immunoSEQ multiplex PCR; TCRdb's version includes in-frame clones alone and lacks a portion of them. This sample yields about 130,000 clones, of which less than 97% are seen a single time; about 0.45% belongs to the top ten. The sequences come from peripheral blood, collected after pregnancy. The chain has TRBV28 and TRBJ2-7; 8 positions agree with TRBD2. This sequence originates from a female donor with multiple sclerosis, enrolled in a pregnancy study. The CDR3 protein is CASSPLPGLVSYEQYF. Here the CDR3 DNA reads TGTGCCAGCAGCCCCCTTCCGGGACTAGTCTCCTACGAGCAGTACTTC.